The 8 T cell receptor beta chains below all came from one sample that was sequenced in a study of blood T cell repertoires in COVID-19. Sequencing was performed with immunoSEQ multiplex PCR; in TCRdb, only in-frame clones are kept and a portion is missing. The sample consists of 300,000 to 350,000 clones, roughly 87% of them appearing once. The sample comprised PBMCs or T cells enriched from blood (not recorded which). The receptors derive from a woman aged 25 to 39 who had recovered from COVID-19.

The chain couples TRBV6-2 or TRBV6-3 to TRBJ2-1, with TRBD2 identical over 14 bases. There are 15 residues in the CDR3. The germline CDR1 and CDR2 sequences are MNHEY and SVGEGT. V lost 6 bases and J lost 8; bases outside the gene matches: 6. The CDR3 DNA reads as TGTGCCAGCAGCCCGGGACTAGCGGGGGCGCATGAGCAGTTCTTC. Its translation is CASSPGLAGAHEQFF.

CDR3 in amino acids: CASGLTGGSPLHF. The CDR3 coding sequence is TGTGCTAGTGGTTTGACAGGGGGATCACCCCTCCACTTT. V is TRBV12-5 and J is TRBJ1-6, with 8 positions matching TRBD1. J was trimmed by 10 bases and V by 2 bases; bases with no gene match: 1. CDR1 is LGHNT, CDR2 FRNRAP, per germline. The CDR3 sequence is 13 residues long.

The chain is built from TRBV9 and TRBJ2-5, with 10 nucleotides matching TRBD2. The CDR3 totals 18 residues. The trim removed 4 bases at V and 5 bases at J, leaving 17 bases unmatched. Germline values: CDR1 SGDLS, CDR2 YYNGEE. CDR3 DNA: TGTGCCAGCAGCCCCCGAGGGTTAGCGGGGGGCCAGGGGGAGACCCAGTACTTC. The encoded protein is CASSPRGLAGGQGETQYF.

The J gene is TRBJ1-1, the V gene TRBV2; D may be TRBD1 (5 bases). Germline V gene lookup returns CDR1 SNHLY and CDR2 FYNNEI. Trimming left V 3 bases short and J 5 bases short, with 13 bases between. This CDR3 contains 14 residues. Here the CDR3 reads CASSDGGGGTEAFF. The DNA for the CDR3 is TGTGCCAGCAGTGATGGGGGGGGAGGGACTGAAGCTTTCTTT.

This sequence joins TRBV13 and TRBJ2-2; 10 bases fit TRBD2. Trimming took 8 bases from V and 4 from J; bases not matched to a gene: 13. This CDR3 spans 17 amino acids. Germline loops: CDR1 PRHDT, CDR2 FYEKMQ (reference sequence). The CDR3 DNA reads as TGTGCCAGCCGGACCAGGGGAGCGGGGGGGTCCACCGGGGAGCTGTTTTTT. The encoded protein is CASRTRGAGGSTGELFF.

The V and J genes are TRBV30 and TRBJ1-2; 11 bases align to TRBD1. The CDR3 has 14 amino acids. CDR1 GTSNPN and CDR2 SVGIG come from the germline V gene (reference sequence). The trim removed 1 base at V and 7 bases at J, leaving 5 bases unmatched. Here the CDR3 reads CAWSAGQGASGYTF. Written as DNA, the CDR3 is TGTGCCTGGAGTGCCGGACAGGGGGCTTCTGGCTACACCTTC.

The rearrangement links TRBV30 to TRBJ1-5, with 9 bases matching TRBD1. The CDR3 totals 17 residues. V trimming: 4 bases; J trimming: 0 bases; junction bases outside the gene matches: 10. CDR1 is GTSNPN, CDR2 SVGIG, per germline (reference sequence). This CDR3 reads CAWTSGTGLPSNQPQHF. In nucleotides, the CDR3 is TGTGCCTGGACCTCCGGGACAGGGCTTCCTAGCAATCAGCCCCAGCATTTT.

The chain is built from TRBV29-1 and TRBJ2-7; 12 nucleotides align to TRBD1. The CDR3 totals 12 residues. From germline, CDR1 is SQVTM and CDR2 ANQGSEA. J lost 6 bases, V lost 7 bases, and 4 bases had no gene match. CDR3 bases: TGCAGCGCCGGGACAGGGGGCACCGAGCAGTACTTC. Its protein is CSAGTGGTEQYF.